This T cell receptor beta chain was sequenced in a study of shared clonotypes between healthy human individuals (dated by TCRdb to the early 2020s). In the study overall: The cohort comprised two women and a few men aged 18 to 49 years. For each donor, CD4 naive and CD4 memory were each run on three plates, CD8 naive on two plates, and CD8 memory on one plate. To estimate repertoire size and how much clonotypes are shared between individuals, the study performed deep sequencing of blood TCR repertoires from roughly five healthy adults. Different laboratories and diverse techniques were used to prepare libraries and sequence TCR repertoires, to increase sequencing depth and limit assay-specific biases. Per donor, leukapheresis produced somewhere between about 0.94 and 9.5 billion PBMCs. Broad study findings and their caveats: Estimated clonotype richness was generally larger for naive than for memory subsets. Sampling was restricted to blood, and TCR repertoires in tissues likely differ from the TCR repertoires found in blood. The small number of donors limited the genetic and exposure-history diversity represented. Rarefaction of sorted-subset datasets indicated incomplete sequencing despite the large sequencing depth. Clonotypes shared by all four sorted-subset donors showed higher generation probabilities than non-shared clonotypes. When four donors were compared, the shared fraction of clonotypes was around 4.6% for naive CD4, approximately 3.3% for naive CD8, more than 2% for memory CD4, and 0.35% to 0.5% for memory CD8. Pairwise subsampling indicated that sequencing depth was expected to affect the degree of clonotype sharing among donors.

TCR CDR3 regions were amplified from genomic DNA by multiplex PCR using the deep immunoSEQ assay. Extracted genomic DNA from each cell subset was spread evenly across all wells of several immunoSEQ 96-well plates, with each plate serving as a replicate. Each replicate PCR for sorted subsets received about 220 ng genomic DNA, equal to tens of thousands of T cell genomes. Purified libraries were quantified with a Qubit 3.0 fluorometer, sized on a Bioanalyzer 2100, and re-quantified with the KAPA Library Quantification kit. Every immunoSEQ 96-well plate was sequenced on a separate single-read 150-cycle Illumina NextSeq 550 flow cell. As for the original processing: The immunoSEQ output contained only junctional sequences without quality scores, so filtering could not match that applied to full-length reads. To assign V/J genes and CDR3, sequences were annotated using PyIR, a Python wrapper for IgBLAST v1.9, with IMGT germline references. Reads with weak V/J assignments (E-value above 1e-6), missing CDR3, stop codons, out-of-frame junctions, or ambiguous translated residues were removed. V3J clonotypes were defined by identical inferred V gene, J gene, and CDR3 amino acid sequence. To compute the percentage overlap between repertoires, the number of shared unique clonotypes was divided by the size of the smaller repertoire. Richness of each repertoire was evaluated using RTK rarefaction, the Chao1 estimator, and Recon v2.1 estimates of unobserved clonotypes. Generation probabilities for all TCRbeta clonotypes obtained by the gDNA method from four donors were computed using OLGA. Imported from immuneACCESS, the table was reduced by TCRdb to in-frame sequences with V and J called. These copies leave out some clones; in studies compared against another copy, an unresolved V gene accounts for under half, and the cause of the remainder is not known. V, J and clone size are taken as reported in that table, and D and trimming were inferred from the DNA itself. The sample table records 2 million to 2.5 million clones; about 95% of these occur just once. About 1.1% of the sample belongs to the ten largest clones.

CD8 naive samples consisted of CD45RO-negative cells that were positively selected for CCR7, yielding a CD45RA+CCR7+ population without TemRA cells. Healthy HIV-negative adults with no recently reported acute infections or vaccinations were included as donors. Every donor was a Caucasian adult residing in Nashville, Tennessee, USA. After blood collection by leukapheresis, PBMCs were isolated using Ficoll-Histopaque density gradient centrifugation and then cryopreserved in the vapor phase of liquid nitrogen. Analytical flow cytometry was used to check the purity and quantity of each magnetically sorted T cell population. Each sorted fraction had its genomic DNA isolated and then quantified by UV absorbance on a Nanodrop 2000c. The CDR3 measures 16 amino acids from cysteine to phenylalanine. Here the CDR3 DNA is all that survives: 48 bases in frame from base 1. Germline trimming: 2 bases from V, 2 bases from J; junction bases outside gene matches: 2. Reading the germline V gene gives CDR1 SGHTA and CDR2 FQGNSA.

Remarks on this clone: What antigen it recognizes has not been identified. Base qualities are not at hand, and no much larger clone is one base apart. Other DNA sequences in this specimen translate into the identical CDR3.

This sequence originates from a man aged 18 to 29 in good health. The sample was naive CD8+ T cells sorted from blood. The cell subset or site label, as the study defines it: CD45RA+CCR7+. The chain is made from TRBV7-2 and TRBJ2-3; TRBD2 aligns with 12 central bases. The nucleotides are TGTGCCAGCAGCTTACTAGCGGGAGGGTACACAGATACGCAGTATTTT. It specifies CASSLLAGGYTDTQYF.